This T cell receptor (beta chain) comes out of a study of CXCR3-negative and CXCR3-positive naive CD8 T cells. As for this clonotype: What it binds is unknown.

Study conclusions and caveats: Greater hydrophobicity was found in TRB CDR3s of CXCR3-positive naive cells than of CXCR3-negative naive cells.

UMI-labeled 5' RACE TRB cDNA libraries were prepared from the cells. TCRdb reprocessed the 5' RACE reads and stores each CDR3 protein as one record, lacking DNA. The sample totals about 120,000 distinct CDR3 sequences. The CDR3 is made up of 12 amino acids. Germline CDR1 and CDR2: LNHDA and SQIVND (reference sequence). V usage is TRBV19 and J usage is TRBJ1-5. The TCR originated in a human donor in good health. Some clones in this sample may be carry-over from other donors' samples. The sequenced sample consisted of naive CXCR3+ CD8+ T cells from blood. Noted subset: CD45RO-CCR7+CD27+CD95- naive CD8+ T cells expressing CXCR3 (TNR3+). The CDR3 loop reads CASTNSNQPQHF.